The rows below give T cell receptor beta chains drawn from one sample of a study of blood T cell repertoires in COVID-19. Clones were read by immunoSEQ multiplex PCR, and TCRdb kept only the in-frame ones, dropping some. The data show roughly 270,000 clones, roughly 80% seen once. Specimen: PBMCs or T cells enriched from blood (not recorded which). These receptors all come from a man in his forties or fifties who had been exposed to COVID-19. Each CDR3 is given with its conserved first and last residue. D genes are given only for firm matches. Only part of the rows carry a size: once, few, many, or a class if the clone is expanded.

v_gene: TRBV7-2
d_gene: -
j_gene: TRBJ2-1
abundance: -
CDR3aa: CASSPRINEQFF
CDR3nt: TGTGCCAGCAGCCCCAGGATTAATGAGCAGTTCTTC

v_gene: TRBV4-1
d_gene: -
j_gene: TRBJ2-3
abundance: -
CDR3aa: CASSQIAASSTDTQYF
CDR3nt: TGCGCCAGCAGCCAGATAGCGGCCTCTAGCACAGATACGCAGTATTTT

v_gene: TRBV19
d_gene: -
j_gene: TRBJ1-1
abundance: -
CDR3aa: CASRIGRLNTEAFF
CDR3nt: TGTGCCAGTAGAATTGGGAGATTGAACACTGAAGCTTTCTTT

v_gene: TRBV11-3
d_gene: -
j_gene: TRBJ1-5
abundance: few
CDR3aa: CASSLTGAVQPQHF
CDR3nt: TGTGCCAGCAGCTTGACGGGAGCCGTTCAGCCCCAGCATTTT

v_gene: TRBV29-1
d_gene: -
j_gene: TRBJ2-3
abundance: -
CDR3aa: CSVAPEASIRYF
CDR3nt: TGCAGCGTCGCGCCCGAGGCGAGTATCCGGTATTTT

v_gene: TRBV11-3
d_gene: -
j_gene: TRBJ2-1
abundance: -
CDR3aa: CASSLISGTYNEQFF
CDR3nt: TGTGCCAGCAGCTTGATCTCAGGGACCTACAATGAGCAGTTCTTC

v_gene: TRBV7-2
d_gene: -
j_gene: TRBJ1-1
abundance: once
CDR3aa: CASNKSGRTLGRGTEAFF
CDR3nt: TGTGCCAGCAACAAGTCGGGCAGGACCCTGGGGAGGGGCACTGAAGCTTTCTTT

v_gene: TRBV2
d_gene: -
j_gene: TRBJ1-3
abundance: once
CDR3aa: CASSEVEANGNTIYF
CDR3nt: TGTGCCAGCAGTGAAGTAGAGGCAAACGGAAACACCATATATTTT

v_gene: TRBV19
d_gene: -
j_gene: TRBJ1-5
abundance: -
CDR3aa: CASSIGPQGIQPQHF
CDR3nt: TGTGCCAGTAGTATAGGTCCCCAGGGGATACAGCCCCAGCATTTT

v_gene: TRBV21-1
d_gene: -
j_gene: TRBJ1-2
abundance: -
CDR3aa: CASSGSDGSYGYTF
CDR3nt: TGTGCCAGCAGCGGGTCGGACGGGAGCTATGGCTACACCTTC

v_gene: TRBV27
d_gene: TRBD1
j_gene: TRBJ1-1
abundance: -
CDR3aa: CASKGTGRMNTEAFF
CDR3nt: TGTGCCAGCAAGGGGACAGGTAGGATGAACACTGAAGCTTTCTTT

v_gene: TRBV29-1
d_gene: -
j_gene: TRBJ2-2
abundance: -
CDR3aa: CSVDRGSGELFF
CDR3nt: TGCAGCGTTGACCGGGGGTCCGGGGAGCTGTTTTTT

v_gene: TRBV12-3/TRBV12-4
d_gene: -
j_gene: TRBJ2-1
abundance: once
CDR3aa: CASSPPGSVPQFF
CDR3nt: TGTGCCAGCAGTCCTCCCGGTTCCGTACCCCAGTTCTTC

v_gene: TRBV19
d_gene: -
j_gene: TRBJ2-1
abundance: -
CDR3aa: CASSRGSSAYNEQFF
CDR3nt: TGTGCCAGTAGTAGAGGGTCCTCTGCCTACAATGAGCAGTTCTTC

v_gene: TRBV6-5
d_gene: TRBD2
j_gene: TRBJ2-5
abundance: once
CDR3aa: CASSYSTSGKQETQYF
CDR3nt: TGTGCCAGCAGTTACTCGACTAGCGGCAAACAAGAGACCCAGTACTTC

v_gene: TRBV7-2
d_gene: -
j_gene: TRBJ2-6
abundance: -
CDR3aa: CASSSRQGANVLTF
CDR3nt: TGTGCCAGCAGCTCAAGACAGGGGGCCAACGTCCTGACTTTC

v_gene: TRBV4-1
d_gene: -
j_gene: TRBJ1-2
abundance: few
CDR3aa: CASSQGGKSYGYTF
CDR3nt: TGCGCCAGCAGCCAAGGCGGGAAGAGCTATGGCTACACCTTC

v_gene: TRBV10-3
d_gene: TRBD1
j_gene: TRBJ1-1
abundance: -
CDR3aa: CAIRTGGHTEAFF
CDR3nt: TGTGCCATCAGGACAGGGGGGCACACTGAAGCTTTCTTT

v_gene: TRBV5-6
d_gene: -
j_gene: TRBJ1-5
abundance: -
CDR3aa: CASSFAGSRWAQHF
CDR3nt: TGTGCCAGCAGCTTTGCAGGTTCTCGGTGGGCCCAGCATTTT

v_gene: TRBV5-4
d_gene: TRBD1
j_gene: TRBJ1-2
abundance: -
CDR3aa: CASSWTGGYGYTF
CDR3nt: TGTGCCAGCAGCTGGACAGGGGGCTATGGCTACACCTTC

v_gene: TRBV3-1/TRBV3-2
d_gene: -
j_gene: TRBJ1-2
abundance: -
CDR3aa: CASSQDLARANYGYTF
CDR3nt: TGTGCCAGCAGCCAAGATCTTGCCAGGGCGAACTATGGCTACACCTTC

v_gene: TRBV3-1/TRBV3-2
d_gene: TRBD1
j_gene: TRBJ1-2
abundance: -
CDR3aa: CASSRQGTNYGYTF
CDR3nt: TGTGCCAGCAGCCGACAGGGAACTAACTATGGCTACACCTTC

v_gene: TRBV3-1/TRBV3-2
d_gene: TRBD1
j_gene: TRBJ2-5
abundance: -
CDR3aa: CASSPNPGQGETQYF
CDR3nt: TGTGCCAGCAGCCCGAATCCGGGACAGGGAGAGACCCAGTACTTC

v_gene: TRBV5-1
d_gene: TRBD2
j_gene: TRBJ2-3
abundance: -
CDR3aa: CASSSGTNFPYF
CDR3nt: TGCGCCAGCAGCAGCGGGACTAACTTTCCGTATTTT

v_gene: TRBV6-6
d_gene: TRBD2
j_gene: TRBJ2-1
abundance: -
CDR3aa: CASSREWAGDSSYNEQFF
CDR3nt: TGTGCCAGCAGTCGAGAGTGGGCGGGAGACAGCTCCTACAATGAGCAGTTCTTC

v_gene: TRBV7-2
d_gene: -
j_gene: TRBJ2-7
abundance: -
CDR3aa: CASSLLPTGDYEQYF
CDR3nt: TGTGCCAGCAGCCTCCTTCCGACAGGAGATTACGAGCAGTACTTC

v_gene: TRBV30
d_gene: TRBD2
j_gene: TRBJ2-1
abundance: -
CDR3aa: CAWSVLAGGNNEQFF
CDR3nt: TGTGCCTGGAGTGTACTAGCGGGCGGAAACAATGAGCAGTTCTTC

v_gene: TRBV15
d_gene: TRBD2
j_gene: TRBJ2-5
abundance: -
CDR3aa: CATSREGGRVETQYF
CDR3nt: TGTGCCACCAGCAGAGAGGGAGGGAGGGTAGAGACCCAGTACTTC

v_gene: TRBV19
d_gene: -
j_gene: TRBJ1-2
abundance: once
CDR3aa: CASSINGVYGYTF
CDR3nt: TGTGCCAGTAGTATCAACGGGGTTTATGGCTACACCTTC